One sample yielded the 11 T cell receptor beta chains listed below, sequenced in a study of T cell changes during pregnancy in multiple sclerosis. Repertoires were generated with immunoSEQ multiplex PCR, while TCRdb's copy carries only in-frame clones and drops some. The repertoire consists of 30,000 to 35,000 clones, with 90% occurring once and the leading ten covering roughly a tenth. Source: CD8+ T cells from peripheral blood mononuclear cells, taken before pregnancy. The receptors come from a female donor with multiple sclerosis, enrolled in a pregnancy study.

V gene TRBV25-1 combines with J gene TRBJ2-7; TRBD2 aligns across 10 bases. The CDR3 extends over 16 amino acids. CDR1 and CDR2 (germline): MGHDK, SYGVNS. V was clipped by 5 bases and J by 1 base; unmatched bases: 8. The CDR3 region is CASSIAGGLRSYEQYF. In nucleotides, the CDR3 is TGTGCCAGCAGTATAGCGGGGGGTTTGCGGTCCTACGAGCAGTACTTC.

The chain links TRBV6-5 to TRBJ1-2, with 10 nucleotides matching TRBD1. The CDR3 has 13 amino acids. Germline V gene sequence: CDR1 MNHEY, CDR2 SVGAGI. Trimming at V came to 6 bases and at J to 9 bases, leaving 7 bases not matched to a gene. In DNA, the CDR3 is TGTGCCAGCAGGTCGACAGGGGGCGGAAGCTACACCTTC. It translates to CASRSTGGGSYTF.

V is TRBV27 and J is TRBJ2-7; no clear D gene. Germline lookup yields CDR1 MNHEY and CDR2 SMNVEV (reference sequence). V was clipped by 3 bases and J by 4 bases, with 10 bases between them. This CDR3 is built from 13 residues. CDR3: CASSLYHGYEQYF. The CDR3, as DNA: TGTGCCAGCAGTTTGTACCACGGGTACGAGCAGTACTTC.

This chain links TRBV30 with TRBJ2-7; 8 bases fit TRBD1. Trimming took 0 bases from V and 5 from J; bases not matched to a gene: 12. Germline assignment: CDR1 GTSNPN and CDR2 SVGIG (reference sequence). The CDR3 loop spans 16 amino acids. DNA of the CDR3: TGTGCCTGGAGTGTACACGTAAGGACAGGGATGCACGAGCAGTACTTC. Translation gives CAWSVHVRTGMHEQYF.

This chain's CDR3 is CASRLSGGRIPDTQYF. The CDR3 region has the DNA TGTGCCAGCAGACTTTCGGGGGGGAGGATCCCAGATACGCAGTATTTT. This chain connects TRBV6-6 to TRBJ2-3; TRBD2 matches at 8 bases. With 6 bases clipped from V and 4 bases from J, the junction kept 12 bases outside the gene matches. The CDR3 extends over 16 amino acids. Germline V gives CDR1 MNHNY, CDR2 SVGAGI (reference sequence).

V and J are TRBV27 and TRBJ1-1, with 12 bases matching TRBD1. The V gene end was trimmed by 5 bases and the J gene end by 4 bases; junction bases not matched to a gene: 8. This CDR3 comprises 16 residues. CDR1 and CDR2 (germline): MNHEY, SMNVEV (reference sequence). The CDR3, as DNA: TGTGCCAGCAGTCGCGGGACAGGGGGCGGTTTCACTGAAGCTTTCTTT. It encodes CASSRGTGGGFTEAFF.

The J gene is TRBJ2-5, the V gene TRBV5-6, with D perhaps TRBD2 (5 bases). The germline V gene encodes CDR1 SGHDT and CDR2 YYEEEE. CDR3 size: 15 residues. Trimming took 0 bases from V and 5 from J, leaving 14 bases between them. CDR3 coding DNA: TGTGCCAGCAGCTTGGCCGCTGGATCTAGCGAGACCCAGTACTTC. The encoded protein is CASSLAAGSSETQYF.

This clone is judged medium-sized. The chain carries TRBV29-1 and TRBJ1-1; TRBD1 might be the D (6 bases). Per germline, CDR1 SQVTM and CDR2 ANQGSEA. The CDR3 runs 18 residues. Deletions cut 7 bases from V and 8 bases from J, with 35 bases between. CDR3 coding DNA: TGCAGCGCGACCCTTGGGGGAAGGACAGTGTCGTTGGAGGTAGAAGCTTTCTTT. Its translation: CSATLGGRTVSLEVEAFF.

This clone was detected only a few times. The V call is TRBV15, the J call TRBJ1-6; 9 bases line up with TRBD1. V shed 5 bases, J shed 7 bases, and the junction held 12 bases outside the gene matches. The CDR3 consists of 17 residues. Germline V CDR1 and CDR2: LNHNV, YYDKDF (reference sequence). The CDR3 nucleotides read TGTGCCACCAGCCGGGGAATCCGGGACAGGGTGAATTCACCCCTCCACTTT. Translation: CATSRGIRDRVNSPLHF.

Many counts were recorded for this clone. The chain joins TRBV30 to TRBJ1-1; tentatively, D is TRBD1 (5 bases). The CDR3 consists of 13 residues. Trimming removed 1 base at V and 4 bases at J, with 10 bases between. Germline CDR1 is GTSNPN and CDR2 is SVGIG (reference sequence). CDR3 DNA: TGTGCCTGGAGTGGGGGGGTAGGCACTGAAGCTTTCTTT. Amino acids: CAWSGGVGTEAFF.

V gene TRBV7-9 combines with J gene TRBJ1-2; 10 bases fit TRBD1. The CDR3 extends over 17 amino acids. V gave up 8 bases and J gave up 2 bases; unmatched junction bases: 14. Germline CDR1 reads SEHNR; CDR2 reads FQNEAQ (reference sequence). The DNA for the CDR3 is TGTGCCAGCTCTGGTGACAGGGGGCACCCGCTCAACTATGGCTACACCTTC. This sequence encodes CASSGDRGHPLNYGYTF.